This is a list of T cell receptor beta chains from one sample in a study of post-analysis software for immune sequencing data. TCRdb fed the PCR reads into MiXCR, producing one record per CDR3 protein. In the table there are hundreds of thousands of distinct CDR3 sequences, 59% of which are singletons. Specimen: blood. The receptors here all came from a girl aged 2 to 9 with multiple sclerosis. CDR3s include the opening cysteine and the closing phenylalanine or tryptophan. The D gene is left open where the match is weak. Some rows have no size entry. The others give once, few or many, or a class for an expanded clone.

CDR3 length,V gene,clone size,D gene,J gene,CDR3 DNA,CDR3 protein
11,TRBV7-2,NA,NA,TRBJ2-1,TGTGCCAGCGGCCGCGCCCATGAGCAGTTCTTC,CASGRAHEQFF
15,TRBV4-1,NA,TRBD1,TRBJ1-1,TGCGCCAGCAGCCAAGTCCTGACAGGGAGCACTGAAGCTTTCTTT,CASSQVLTGSTEAFF
15,TRBV6-5,few,NA,TRBJ2-2,TGTGCCAGCAGTTACCCAGCGATGGGCACCGGGGAGCTGTTTTTT,CASSYPAMGTGELFF
16,TRBV3-1,NA,NA,TRBJ2-5,TGTGCCAGCAGCCAGAGACTGCCTAGCTCCTACAATGAGCAGTACTTC,CASSQRLPSSYNEQYF
15,TRBV4-2,few,TRBD1,TRBJ2-7,TGTGCCAGCAGCCAGAACCGGGACAGAGATTACGAGCAGTACTTC,CASSQNRDRDYEQYF
13,TRBV29-1,NA,NA,TRBJ2-5,TGCAGCGTTGTGCCCCGGGTCCAAGAGACCCAGTACTTC,CSVVPRVQETQYF
16,TRBV7-2,NA,NA,TRBJ2-2,TGTGCCAGCAGCTCTCAACCCTCTTTTAACACCGGGGAGCTGTTTTTT,CASSSQPSFNTGELFF
14,TRBV6-5,NA,TRBD1,TRBJ1-1,TGTGCCAGCAGTTACGGGGACAGGGTTACTGAAGCTTTCTTT,CASSYGDRVTEAFF
15,TRBV20-1,NA,NA,TRBJ1-5,TGCAGTGCTAGAAACCCCCGACAGGCTAATCAGCCCCAGCATTTT,CSARNPRQANQPQHF
17,TRBV7-9,NA,TRBD1,TRBJ2-7,TGTGCCAGCAGCTATTCTAAGGCGGACAGGCCAGCCTACGAGCAGTACTTC,CASSYSKADRPAYEQYF
15,TRBV19,few,TRBD1,TRBJ1-5,TGTGCCAGTAGAGGGGGACAGAATAGCAATCAGCCCCAGCATTTT,CASRGGQNSNQPQHF
16,TRBV6-2/TRBV6-3,NA,NA,TRBJ2-1,TGTGCCAGCGGGACCCAATTGGGTGACCCCCGTAATGAGCAGTTCTTC,CASGTQLGDPRNEQFF
15,TRBV20-1,few,TRBD2,TRBJ2-3,TGCAGTGCTAGAGCGCGGGGGGGCCGTGGAGATACGCAGTATTTT,CSARARGGRGDTQYF
13,TRBV20-1,NA,TRBD2,TRBJ2-3,TGCAGTGCTACTAGCGGGAGAGGTGATACGCAGTATTTT,CSATSGRGDTQYF
15,TRBV20-1,few,TRBD2,TRBJ2-5,TGCAGTGCTGCACCGGCTAGCGGGGCGGGGGAGACCCAGTACTTC,CSAAPASGAGETQYF
14,TRBV20-1,NA,NA,TRBJ2-4,TGCAGTGCTAGAGATCGGTTCAGGGAAAACATTCAGTACTTC,CSARDRFRENIQYF
14,TRBV11-2,few,TRBD2,TRBJ2-7,TGTGCCAGCAGCGCTATTAGCGGGGGCTACGAGCAGTACTTC,CASSAISGGYEQYF
16,TRBV10-2,few,TRBD2,TRBJ2-1,TGCGCCAGCAGAGATTCTAGCGGGAGAAGTAGCAATGAGCAGTTCTTC,CASRDSSGRSSNEQFF
14,TRBV20-1,NA,NA,TRBJ1-1,TGCAGTGCTAGAGGTCTGGGCATGAACACTGAAGCTTTCTTT,CSARGLGMNTEAFF
16,TRBV6-2/TRBV6-3,NA,TRBD1,TRBJ2-1,TGTACCAGCAGGTCGTTACGGGACAGGGATAGGGATGAGCAGTTCTTC,CTSRSLRDRDRDEQFF
15,TRBV3-1,NA,NA,TRBJ2-4,TGTGCCAGCAGCCAAGGAGAGGGAACGAAAAACATTCAGTACTTC,CASSQGEGTKNIQYF
17,TRBV11-2,NA,TRBD2,TRBJ2-1,TGTGCCAGCAGCCCCCAGGTACTAGCGGGGTATTATCATGAGCAGTTCTTC,CASSPQVLAGYYHEQFF
13,TRBV20-1,NA,NA,TRBJ2-7,TGCAGCGCGCCCCGGGACGGAACCTACGAGCAGTACTTC,CSAPRDGTYEQYF
12,TRBV29-1,NA,NA,TRBJ2-6,TGCAGCGCCCAGTCCGGGGCCAACGTCCTGACTTTC,CSAQSGANVLTF
15,TRBV13,NA,NA,TRBJ1-6,TGTGCCAGCAGCTTAGAAGCAGGAAATAATTCACCCCTCCACTTT,CASSLEAGNNSPLHF
15,TRBV6-5,NA,TRBD2,TRBJ2-3,TGTGCCAGCAGCCAGGGACTAGCGGGAGTAGATACGCAGTATTTT,CASSQGLAGVDTQYF
13,TRBV6-6,NA,NA,TRBJ2-2,TGTGCCAGCAGAGGGGAGAGCACCGGGGAGCTGTTTTTT,CASRGESTGELFF
14,TRBV2,NA,TRBD1,TRBJ1-1,TGTGCCAGCAGTTTGACAGGGGGCATCGATGAAGCTTTCTTT,CASSLTGGIDEAFF
15,TRBV6-5,NA,NA,TRBJ2-5,TGTGCCAGCAGTTACTCGATCCCGGTACAAGAGACCCAGTACTTC,CASSYSIPVQETQYF
14,TRBV12-3/TRBV12-4,NA,NA,TRBJ1-5,TGTGCCAGCAGCATCCGACCCAGGTTTCAGCCCCAGCATTTT,CASSIRPRFQPQHF
15,TRBV2,NA,TRBD2,TRBJ2-3,TGTGCCAGCAGTGAACTAGCGGGGGGGCGAGATACGCAGTATTTT,CASSELAGGRDTQYF
15,TRBV3-1,NA,NA,TRBJ2-7,TGTGCCAGCAGCCAAGAAGGGACTCCCTCCTACGAGCAGTACTTC,CASSQEGTPSYEQYF
16,TRBV12-3/TRBV12-4,NA,NA,TRBJ1-5,TGTGCCAGCAGTTTAGGGCCTCCCGAGGGCAATCAGCCCCAGCATTTT,CASSLGPPEGNQPQHF
14,TRBV29-1,NA,NA,TRBJ1-2,TGCAGCGTTGTTGGGCAGAGTAAGGACTATGGCTACACCTTC,CSVVGQSKDYGYTF
15,TRBV11-1,NA,TRBD2,TRBJ2-1,TGTGCCAGCACCAACCGACTAGCGGGATACAATGAGCAGTTCTTC,CASTNRLAGYNEQFF
14,TRBV29-1,few,NA,TRBJ2-2,TGCAGCGCCTCGATGGGTTCGAACACCGGGGAGCTGTTTTTT,CSASMGSNTGELFF
14,TRBV19,NA,NA,TRBJ1-1,TGTGCCAGTAGTATAGGACTTTCAAACACTGAAGCTTTCTTT,CASSIGLSNTEAFF
15,TRBV20-1,once,NA,TRBJ2-3,TGCAGTGCTACCCGCGTGCGATCTAGCACAGATACGCAGTATTTT,CSATRVRSSTDTQYF
17,TRBV2,once,TRBD1,TRBJ2-5,TGTGCCAGCAGTCCAATCGTCTACAGGGGGCGCGGAGAGACCCAGTACTTC,CASSPIVYRGRGETQYF
15,TRBV5-1,NA,NA,TRBJ2-3,TGCGCCAGCAGCACCTTATGGACTGGCACAGATACGCAGTATTTT,CASSTLWTGTDTQYF
18,TRBV12-3/TRBV12-4,NA,TRBD1,TRBJ2-4,TGTGCCAGCAGTACCCCACAGGGGCGACCCAACCCGAAAAACATTCAGTACTTC,CASSTPQGRPNPKNIQYF
15,TRBV7-2,few,TRBD2,TRBJ2-3,TGTGCCAGCAGCCCGGGACTAGCTATGACAGATACGCAGTATTTT,CASSPGLAMTDTQYF
15,TRBV20-1,NA,TRBD1,TRBJ1-6,TGCAGTGCTAGCCCCCGGACAGGGGGTTTTTCACCCCTCCACTTT,CSASPRTGGFSPLHF
17,TRBV20-1,NA,TRBD2,TRBJ2-1,TGCAGTGCCAAAAAGCCTAGCGGGGGGACCGACTACAATGAGCAGTTCTTC,CSAKKPSGGTDYNEQFF
12,TRBV20-1,NA,NA,TRBJ1-2,TGTAGTGCGAGTACCGAGAGATATGGCTACACCTTC,CSASTERYGYTF
13,TRBV27,NA,NA,TRBJ2-7,TGTGCCAGCAGTTTGCGGGACGCATACGAGCAGTACTTC,CASSLRDAYEQYF
12,TRBV20-1,NA,TRBD1,TRBJ1-2,TGCAGTGCTTGGACAGGGGGCGATGGCTACACCTTC,CSAWTGGDGYTF
13,TRBV27,NA,NA,TRBJ2-7,TGTGCCAGTGGTATTCGTTCAGGACTCGAGCAGTACTTC,CASGIRSGLEQYF
15,TRBV20-1,few,NA,TRBJ2-5,TGCTCTGTGGGAGGGGGCGCCTTGAGAAGTGAGACCCAGTACTTC,CSVGGGALRSETQYF
15,TRBV6-5,NA,TRBD1,TRBJ2-7,TGTGCCAGCAGTTACTCGTCAGGGGGTGTATCCGAGCAGTACTTC,CASSYSSGGVSEQYF
14,TRBV6-6,NA,NA,TRBJ2-1,TGTGCCAGCCACACACAGAGCTCCCACAATGAGCAGTTCTTC,CASHTQSSHNEQFF
15,TRBV4-3,NA,NA,TRBJ1-4,TGCGCCAGCAGCCAAGGGGCGGGTCTTAATGAAAAACTGTTTTTT,CASSQGAGLNEKLFF
18,TRBV29-1,few,TRBD1,TRBJ1-1,TGCAGCGCTTACCTTCTGTCCCGGGACAGGGGGCTGGACACTGAAGCTTTCTTT,CSAYLLSRDRGLDTEAFF
14,TRBV29-1,few,NA,TRBJ1-1,TGCAGCGTTGGTGGTGGGGGAGCGACGCTTGAAGCTTTCTTT,CSVGGGGATLEAFF
14,TRBV20-1,NA,TRBD1,TRBJ1-5,TGCAGTGCTAGCCGGACAGGTTTCAATCAGCCCCAGCATTTT,CSASRTGFNQPQHF
16,TRBV6-5,NA,NA,TRBJ2-7,TGTGCCAGCAGTTACTCCGGGGTTGGGCCAACGTACGAGCAGTACTTC,CASSYSGVGPTYEQYF
14,TRBV5-1,NA,TRBD1,TRBJ1-2,TGCGCCAGCAGCACGGGACAGGCCAACTATGGCTACACCTTC,CASSTGQANYGYTF
12,TRBV5-5,NA,NA,TRBJ2-5,TGTGCCAGCAGCTTCTCCTGGGAGACCCAGTACTTC,CASSFSWETQYF
13,TRBV15,NA,TRBD1,TRBJ2-1,TGTGCCACCAGCAGAGACGGCGGACAGGACGAGTTCTTC,CATSRDGGQDEFF
15,TRBV5-1,NA,TRBD1,TRBJ2-7,TGCGCCAGCAGCCTGACCGCCGGGACAGTCTACGAGCAGTACTTC,CASSLTAGTVYEQYF